The 17 T cell receptor beta chains below were found in one sample sequenced in a study of post-analysis software for immune sequencing data. Study-wide results and caveats: Roughly five TRBV segments, including TRBV5-6, TRBV5-1 and TRBV20-1, were more frequent in patients than controls.

Antigens for these TCRs are unknown. The authors incorporated unique molecular identifiers into the TCR beta cDNA libraries. TCRdb re-analysed the PCR reads in MiXCR, keeping a single row per CDR3 protein. The repertoire includes 250,000 to 300,000 distinct CDR3 sequences, 35% to 45% of them detected once, and less than 6% sits in the top ten. The material sequenced was blood. Receptors were obtained from a girl aged 5-17 years with multiple sclerosis.

Many counts were recorded for this clonotype. V usage is TRBV3-1 and J usage is TRBJ2-5, with 7 positions matching TRBD1. Trimming removed 2 bases from V and 5 bases from J; junction bases left unmatched: 5. Per germline, CDR1 LGHDT and CDR2 YNNKEL (reference sequence). The CDR3 runs 14 residues. In nucleotides, the CDR3 is TGTGCCAGCAGCCAAAACAGGGGTAGGGAGACCCAGTACTTC. This encodes CASSQNRGRETQYF.

The sample holds many counts of this clonotype. The J gene is TRBJ2-1, the V gene TRBV10-3; tentative D call: TRBD2 (5 bases). Germline-derived CDR1 and CDR2 are ENHRY and SYGVKD. The V end lost 0 bases, the J end lost 3 bases, and 24 bases lay between the germline ends. This CDR3 contains 20 residues. The CDR3 reads CAISESIGVRSAQFYNEQFF. The CDR3 DNA reads TGTGCCATCAGTGAGTCGATTGGGGTCCGTAGCGCCCAGTTCTACAATGAGCAGTTCTTC.

This clonotype appeared a few times. The V call is TRBV7-9, the J call TRBJ1-5; TRBD1 matches at 8 bases. Germline V gene sequence: CDR1 SEHNR, CDR2 FQNEAQ (reference sequence). J was trimmed by 4 bases and V by 4 bases; bases with no gene match: 6. The CDR3 length is 15 residues. The CDR3 DNA reads TGTGCCAGCAGCTCCGGGACAGGCGTAAATCAGCCCCAGCATTTT. Translation: CASSSGTGVNQPQHF.

Comment on this clonotype: One end of the junction is discordant with germline, which a read error may explain. V usage is TRBV7-2 and J usage is TRBJ1-5; D remains ambiguous. CDR3 size: 13 residues. Germline V lookup: CDR1 SGHTA, CDR2 FQGNSA. Written as DNA, the CDR3 is TGTGCCGGCAGCTTAACTGTGAATCAGCCCCAGCATTTT. It codes for CAGSLTVNQPQHF.

This clonotype was detected ten times or more. This rearrangement joins TRBV6-5 to TRBJ2-7; a weak D match, TRBD1 (6 bases). Germline V gene sequence: CDR1 MNHEY, CDR2 SVGAGI. Trimming pared 6 bases from V and 8 bases from J, leaving 17 bases between. CDR3 length: 13 residues. This chain's CDR3 is CASRGTGSAKQYF. CDR3 DNA: TGTGCCAGCAGGGGAACAGGGTCAGCGAAGCAGTACTTC.

This clonotype was picked up many times. The chain carries TRBV27 and TRBJ1-2; no clear D. The CDR3 runs 15 residues. Germline CDR1 MNHEY, CDR2 SMNVEV (reference sequence). The V and J ends lost 0 bases and 2 bases respectively, with 10 bases between them. The DNA for the CDR3 is TGTGCCAGCAGTTTATCAGAGGGCGGAAACTATGGCTACACCTTC. Translating it yields CASSLSEGGNYGYTF.

This clonotype occurred many times. The V gene is TRBV7-9, the J gene TRBJ2-3, with D possibly TRBD1 on 5 matching bases. CDR3 length: 15 amino acids. Trimming stripped 4 bases from V and 3 bases from J, with 14 bases between. Germline V gene lookup returns CDR1 SEHNR and CDR2 FQNEAQ (reference sequence). DNA of the CDR3: TGTGCCAGCAGCTGGGGTGCAGGGTTGACAGATACGCAGTATTTT. This encodes CASSWGAGLTDTQYF.

The genes are TRBV12-3 or TRBV12-4 and TRBJ1-2, with unresolved D. The V end was cut by 2 bases, the J end by 1 base, with 5 bases between. This CDR3 is 13 amino acids long. The CDR3 loop is CASSLRINYGYTF. In DNA form, the CDR3 reads TGTGCCAGCAGTTTAAGAATTAACTATGGCTACACCTTC.

This clonotype was recorded only once. A much larger clone is a single base away; this may be a read error. This sequence joins TRBV3-1 and TRBJ1-2; TRBD1 is a possible D gene (5 bases). CDR1 is LGHDT and CDR2 is YNNKEL in the germline V gene (reference sequence). The CDR3 has 14 residues. Here the CDR3 DNA reads TGTGCCAGCAGCCCCCGCGGGACCCTCTATGTCTACACCTTC. It codes for CASSPRGTLYVYTF.

A few counts support this clonotype. V usage is TRBV20-1 and J usage is TRBJ2-1, with 14 bases matching TRBD2. CDR1 and CDR2 (germline): DFQATT, SNEGSKA (reference sequence). The CDR3 consists of 14 residues. J gave up 8 bases and V 6 bases, and 6 bases lay outside the gene matches. The CDR3 region is CSALTSGRADEQFF. The CDR3 DNA sequence: TGCAGTGCCTTGACTAGCGGGAGGGCGGATGAGCAGTTCTTC.

This clonotype was detected a few times. The chain joins TRBV20-1 to TRBJ2-7; 11 nucleotides match TRBD2. Germline V gene sequence: CDR1 DFQATT, CDR2 SNEGSKA (reference sequence). Trimming cost V 6 bases and J 2 bases; bases outside gene matches: 3. The CDR3 is 13 residues long. CDR3 in DNA: TGCAGTGCCGGGACTAGCGGACCCTACGAGCAGTACTTC. Protein: CSAGTSGPYEQYF.

The V gene is TRBV12-3 or TRBV12-4, the J gene TRBJ1-6; no clear D gene. V was shortened by 2 bases and J by 4 bases, with 6 bases between the two germline ends. The CDR3 contains 14 residues. CDR3 coding DNA: TGTGCCAGCAGTTTAAAACAGTATAATTCACCCCTCCACTTT. Its protein product is CASSLKQYNSPLHF.

This chain uses TRBV2 with TRBJ2-3; possible D gene TRBD1, 5 bases. The CDR3 is 14 residues long. Trimming cost V 5 bases and J 6 bases, with 15 bases left between them. Germline values: CDR1 SNHLY, CDR2 FYNNEI. In nucleotides, the CDR3 is TGTGCCAGCAGTCCCCAGGGTAGCTCGGATACGCAGTATTTT. It is translated as CASSPQGSSDTQYF. Together with reference TRBV2 and TRBJ2-3, the CDR3 gives the full variable domain: EPEVTQTPSHQVTQMGQEVILRCVPISNHLYFYWYRQILGQKVEFLVSFYNNEISEKSEIFDDQFSVERPDGSNFTLKIRSTKLEDSAMYFCASSPQGSSDTQYFGPGTRLTVL.

This clonotype occurred many times. This rearrangement joins TRBV20-1 to TRBJ1-2; D possibly corresponds to TRBD1 (5 bases). The CDR3 contains 13 residues. Germline lookup yields CDR1 DFQATT and CDR2 SNEGSKA (reference sequence). V dropped 6 bases and J dropped 1 base, with 12 bases sitting between them. Here the CDR3 reads CSAPDNNNYGYTF. CDR3 nucleotides: TGCAGTGCCCCGGACAACAATAACTATGGCTACACCTTC.

The V and J genes are TRBV19 and TRBJ1-5; D not resolved. Germline V CDR1 and CDR2: LNHDA, SQIVND (reference sequence). The V end lost 3 bases, the J end lost 0 bases, and 6 bases lay between the germline ends. The CDR3 spans 14 residues. Written as DNA, the CDR3 is TGTGCCAGTAGTATCAGCAGTAGCAATCAGCCCCAGCATTTT. Encoded protein: CASSISSSNQPQHF.

This chain uses TRBV29-1 with TRBJ1-4; D remains ambiguous. The CDR3 extends over 10 amino acids. Germline lookup yields CDR1 SQVTM and CDR2 ANQGSEA. In DNA, the CDR3 is TGCACCCCCGGAGAGGAAAAACTGTTTTTT. The encoded protein is CTPGEEKLFF.

This clonotype occurred many times. V gene TRBV2 combines with J gene TRBJ2-3; 8 bases are shared with TRBD2. Per germline, CDR1 SNHLY and CDR2 FYNNEI. With V trimmed by 4 bases and J by 2 bases, 5 bases remained unmatched. CDR3 size: 15 residues. This CDR3 reads CASSVTSGSTDTQYF. The CDR3 DNA follows: TGTGCCAGCAGTGTTACTAGCGGTTCCACAGATACGCAGTATTTT.